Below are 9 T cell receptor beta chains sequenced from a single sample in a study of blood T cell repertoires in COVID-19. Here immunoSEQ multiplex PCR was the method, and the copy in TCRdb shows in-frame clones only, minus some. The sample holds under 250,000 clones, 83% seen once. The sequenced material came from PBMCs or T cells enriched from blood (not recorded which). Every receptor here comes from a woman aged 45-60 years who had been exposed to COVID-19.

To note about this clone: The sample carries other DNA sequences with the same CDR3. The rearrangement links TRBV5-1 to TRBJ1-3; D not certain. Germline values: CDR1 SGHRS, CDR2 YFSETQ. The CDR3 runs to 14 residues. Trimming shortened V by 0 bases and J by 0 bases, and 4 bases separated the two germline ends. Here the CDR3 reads CASSLGASGNTIYF. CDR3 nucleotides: TGCGCCAGCAGCTTGGGGGCCTCTGGAAACACCATATATTTT. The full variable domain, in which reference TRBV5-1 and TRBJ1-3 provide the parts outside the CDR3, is KAGVTQTPRYLIKTRGQQVTLSCSPISGHRSVSWYQQTPGQGLQFLFEYFSETQRNKGNFPGRFSGRQFSNSRSEMNVSTLELGDSALYLCASSLGASGNTIYFGEGSWLTVV.

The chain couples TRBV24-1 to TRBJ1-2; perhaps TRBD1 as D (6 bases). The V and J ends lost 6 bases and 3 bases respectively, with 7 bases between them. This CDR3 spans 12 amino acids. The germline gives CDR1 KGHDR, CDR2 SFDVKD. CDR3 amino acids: CATSNRDYGYTF. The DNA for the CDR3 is TGTGCCACCAGTAACAGGGACTATGGCTACACCTTC.

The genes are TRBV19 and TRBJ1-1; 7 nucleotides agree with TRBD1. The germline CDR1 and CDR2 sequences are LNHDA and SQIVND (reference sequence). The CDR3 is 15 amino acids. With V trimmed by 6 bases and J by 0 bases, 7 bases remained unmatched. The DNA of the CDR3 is TGTGCCAGTAGAGCTCGGGACAGAGTGAACACTGAAGCTTTCTTT. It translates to CASRARDRVNTEAFF.

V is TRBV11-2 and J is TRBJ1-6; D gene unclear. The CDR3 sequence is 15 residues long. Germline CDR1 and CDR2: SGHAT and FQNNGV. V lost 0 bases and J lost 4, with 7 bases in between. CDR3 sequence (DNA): TGTGCCAGCAGCTTAGATTGGAGTTATAATTCACCCCTCCACTTT. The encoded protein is CASSLDWSYNSPLHF.

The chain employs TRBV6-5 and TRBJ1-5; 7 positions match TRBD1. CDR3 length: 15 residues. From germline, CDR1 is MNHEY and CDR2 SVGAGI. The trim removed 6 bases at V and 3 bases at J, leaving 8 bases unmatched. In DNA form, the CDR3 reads TGTGCCAGCAGGGATACAGGGGTACACAATCAGCCCCAGCATTTT. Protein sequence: CASRDTGVHNQPQHF.

The CDR3 loop is CASSEGTSGGRSYNEQFF. The CDR3 region has the DNA TGTGCCAGCAGCGAAGGGACTAGCGGGGGGCGCTCCTACAATGAGCAGTTCTTC. The chain uses TRBV5-4 and TRBJ2-1, with 15 bases fitting TRBD2. This CDR3 has 18 amino acids. In germline, CDR1 is SGHNT, CDR2 YYREEE (reference sequence). Trimming removed 4 bases from V and 0 bases from J; junction bases left unmatched: 5.

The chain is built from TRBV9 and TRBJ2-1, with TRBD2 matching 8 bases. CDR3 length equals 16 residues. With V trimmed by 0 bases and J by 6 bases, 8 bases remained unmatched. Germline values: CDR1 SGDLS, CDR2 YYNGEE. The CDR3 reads CASSVGGGAGVNEQFF. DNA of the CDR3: TGTGCCAGCAGCGTAGGGGGCGGAGCGGGGGTCAATGAGCAGTTCTTC.

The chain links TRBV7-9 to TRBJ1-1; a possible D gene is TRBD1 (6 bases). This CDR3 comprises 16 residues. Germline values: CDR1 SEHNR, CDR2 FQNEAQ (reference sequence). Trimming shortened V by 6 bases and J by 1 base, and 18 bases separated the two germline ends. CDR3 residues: CASRRGALGPNTEAFF. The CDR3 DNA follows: TGTGCCAGCAGGCGGGGGGCGCTGGGCCCGAACACTGAAGCTTTCTTT. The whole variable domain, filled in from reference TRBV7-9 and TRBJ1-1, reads DTGVSQNPRHKITKRGQNVTFRCDPISEHNRLYWYRQTLGQGPEFLTYFQNEAQLEKSRLLSDRFSAERPKGSFSTLEIQRTEQGDSAMYLCASRRGALGPNTEAFFGQGTRLTVV.

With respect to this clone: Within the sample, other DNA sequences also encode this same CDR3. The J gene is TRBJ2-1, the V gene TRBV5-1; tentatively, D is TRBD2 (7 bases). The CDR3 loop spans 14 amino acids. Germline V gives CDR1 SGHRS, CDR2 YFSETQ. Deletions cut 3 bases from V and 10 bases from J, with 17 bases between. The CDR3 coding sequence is TGCGCCAGCAGCTCGCTGGGGGGGGCCGGGGAGCAGTTCTTC. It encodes CASSSLGGAGEQFF.